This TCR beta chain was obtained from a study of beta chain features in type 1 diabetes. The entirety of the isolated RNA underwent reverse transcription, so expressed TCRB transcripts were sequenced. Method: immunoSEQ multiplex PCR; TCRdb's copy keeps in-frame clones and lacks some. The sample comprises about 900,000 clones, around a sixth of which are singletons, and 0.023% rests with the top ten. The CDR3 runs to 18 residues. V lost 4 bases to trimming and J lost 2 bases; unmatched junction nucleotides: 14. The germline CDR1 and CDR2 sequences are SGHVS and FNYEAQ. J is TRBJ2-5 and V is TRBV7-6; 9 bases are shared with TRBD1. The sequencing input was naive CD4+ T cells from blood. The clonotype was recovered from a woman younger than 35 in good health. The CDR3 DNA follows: TGTGCCAGCAGCTACCTCCCGGGACAGGGATCCGGTCAAGAGACCCAGTACTTC. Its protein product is CASSYLPGQGSGQETQYF. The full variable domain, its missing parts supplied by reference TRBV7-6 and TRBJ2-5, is GAGVSQSPRYKVTKRGQDVALRCDPISGHVSLYWYRQALGQGPEFLTYFNYEAQQDKSGLPNDRFSAERPEGSISTLTIQRTEQRDSAMYRCASSYLPGQGSGQETQYFGPGTRLLVL.